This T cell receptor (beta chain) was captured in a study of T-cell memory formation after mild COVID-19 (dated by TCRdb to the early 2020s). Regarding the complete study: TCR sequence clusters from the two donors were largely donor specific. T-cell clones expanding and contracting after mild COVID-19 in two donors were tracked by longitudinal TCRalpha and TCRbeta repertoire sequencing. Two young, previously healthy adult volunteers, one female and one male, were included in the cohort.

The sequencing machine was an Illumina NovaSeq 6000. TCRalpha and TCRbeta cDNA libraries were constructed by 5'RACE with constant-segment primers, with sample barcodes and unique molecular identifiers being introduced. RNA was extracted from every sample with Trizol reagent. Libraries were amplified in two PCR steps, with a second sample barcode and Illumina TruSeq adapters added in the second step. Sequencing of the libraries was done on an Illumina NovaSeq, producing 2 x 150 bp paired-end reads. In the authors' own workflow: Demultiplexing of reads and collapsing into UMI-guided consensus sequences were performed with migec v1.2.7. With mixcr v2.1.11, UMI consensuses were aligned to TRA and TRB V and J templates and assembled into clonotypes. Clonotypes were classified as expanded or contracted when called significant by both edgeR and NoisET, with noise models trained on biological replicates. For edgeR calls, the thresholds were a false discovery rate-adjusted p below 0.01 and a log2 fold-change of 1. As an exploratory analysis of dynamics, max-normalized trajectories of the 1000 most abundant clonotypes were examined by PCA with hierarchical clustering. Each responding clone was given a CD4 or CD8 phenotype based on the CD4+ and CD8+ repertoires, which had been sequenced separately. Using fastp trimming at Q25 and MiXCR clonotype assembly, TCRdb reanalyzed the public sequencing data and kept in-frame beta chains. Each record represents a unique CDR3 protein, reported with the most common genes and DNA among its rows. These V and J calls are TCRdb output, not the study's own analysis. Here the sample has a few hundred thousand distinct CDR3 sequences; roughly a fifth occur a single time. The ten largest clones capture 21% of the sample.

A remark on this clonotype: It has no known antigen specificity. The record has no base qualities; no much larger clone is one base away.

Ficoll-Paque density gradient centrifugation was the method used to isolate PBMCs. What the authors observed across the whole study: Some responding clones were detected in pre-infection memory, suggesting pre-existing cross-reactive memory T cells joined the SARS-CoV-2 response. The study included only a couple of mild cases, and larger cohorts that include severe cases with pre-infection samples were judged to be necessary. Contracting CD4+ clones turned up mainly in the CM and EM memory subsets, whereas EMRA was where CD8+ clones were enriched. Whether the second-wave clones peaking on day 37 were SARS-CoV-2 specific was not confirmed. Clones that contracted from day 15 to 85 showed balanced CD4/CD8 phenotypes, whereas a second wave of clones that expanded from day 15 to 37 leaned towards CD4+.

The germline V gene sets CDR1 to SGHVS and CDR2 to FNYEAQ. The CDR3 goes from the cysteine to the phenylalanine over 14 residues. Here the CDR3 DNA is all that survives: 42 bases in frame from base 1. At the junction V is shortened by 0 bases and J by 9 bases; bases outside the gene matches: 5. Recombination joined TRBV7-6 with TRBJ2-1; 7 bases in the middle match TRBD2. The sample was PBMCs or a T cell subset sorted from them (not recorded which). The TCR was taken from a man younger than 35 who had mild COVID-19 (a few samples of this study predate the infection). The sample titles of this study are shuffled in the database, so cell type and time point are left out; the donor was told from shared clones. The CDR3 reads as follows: CASSLARTRSEQFF. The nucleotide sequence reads TGTGCCAGCAGCTTAGCGCGGACTAGATCTGAGCAGTTCTTC.